The present T cell receptor (beta chain) was sequenced within a study of T cell responses to AZD1222 COVID-19 vaccine. Study outcomes and limitations: Scientists sampled the repertoires only once the peak T cell response had passed. Clonal diversity may have been underestimated, and the donors were mostly white British, with more females than males. With two AZD1222 doses given, Spike-specific TCR breadth and depth both rose. The span of vaccine-associated CD4 TCRs extended across spike, with dominance at 160-218 and 743-854.

The germline gives CDR1 SNHLY, CDR2 FYNNEI. This CDR3 is 15 amino acids long. V lost 0 bases and J lost 6, with 15 bases in between. Comments on this clone: Its target is unknown.

Some clones are missing from TCRdb's copy, which holds only in-frame ones; the method was immunoSEQ multiplex PCR. The profile shows tens of thousands of clones, 90% of them singletons. This sequence joins TRBV2 and TRBJ2-7; D gene ambiguous. This clonotype was obtained from an adult in good health. Specimen: peripheral blood, collected on day 0 of AZD1222 vaccination. DNA for the CDR3: TGTGCCAGCAGTGAAGCGTTTGCCCGAGGCCTCGAGCAGTACTTC. Its protein product is CASSEAFARGLEQYF.